The entry below describes one TCR beta chain. Its antigen is currently unknown. The data stem from a study of OX40 agonist ivuxolimab in advanced cancers. Study context: Patients received ivuxolimab, an agonistic anti-OX40 (CD134) antibody. Study conclusions and caveats: Compared with CD4+, CD8+ T cells on average had more expanded clones. Partly responding patients at 0.1-3.0 mg/kg showed some of the smallest clonal expansion.

Using immunoSEQ multiplex PCR, the repertoire was profiled, and TCRdb retains in-frame clones only, with some absent. The repertoire holds 70,000 to 95,000 clones, approximately 85% seen once, with 5.5% to 8% in the top ten. CDR3 length: 15 amino acids. CDR1 SGHNT and CDR2 YYREEE come from the germline V gene (reference sequence). The ends were cut back, 4 bases at V and 3 bases at J, with 14 bases in the middle. The gene calls are TRBV5-4 and TRBJ1-3, with unresolved D. The source of this sequence is an adult with an advanced solid tumor such as melanoma, head and neck, liver or kidney cancer. The sample consisted of CD4+ or CD8+ T cells sorted from blood, taken in a trial of the OX40 agonist ivuxolimab. This chain's CDR3 is CASSLRTAFGNTIYF. CDR3 DNA: TGTGCCAGCAGCCTACGGACGGCCTTTGGAAACACCATATATTTT.